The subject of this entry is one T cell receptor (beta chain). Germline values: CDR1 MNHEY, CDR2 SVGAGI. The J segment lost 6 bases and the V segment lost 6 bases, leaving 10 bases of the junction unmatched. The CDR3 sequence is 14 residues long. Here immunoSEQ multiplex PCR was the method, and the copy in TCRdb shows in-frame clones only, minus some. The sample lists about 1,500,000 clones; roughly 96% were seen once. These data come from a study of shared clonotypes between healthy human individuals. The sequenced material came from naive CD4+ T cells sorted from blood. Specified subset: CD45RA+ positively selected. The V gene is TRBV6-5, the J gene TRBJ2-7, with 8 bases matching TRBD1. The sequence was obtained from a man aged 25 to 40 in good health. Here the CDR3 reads CASRPTGGPSEQYF. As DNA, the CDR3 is TGTGCCAGCAGACCAACAGGGGGTCCCTCCGAGCAGTACTTC.